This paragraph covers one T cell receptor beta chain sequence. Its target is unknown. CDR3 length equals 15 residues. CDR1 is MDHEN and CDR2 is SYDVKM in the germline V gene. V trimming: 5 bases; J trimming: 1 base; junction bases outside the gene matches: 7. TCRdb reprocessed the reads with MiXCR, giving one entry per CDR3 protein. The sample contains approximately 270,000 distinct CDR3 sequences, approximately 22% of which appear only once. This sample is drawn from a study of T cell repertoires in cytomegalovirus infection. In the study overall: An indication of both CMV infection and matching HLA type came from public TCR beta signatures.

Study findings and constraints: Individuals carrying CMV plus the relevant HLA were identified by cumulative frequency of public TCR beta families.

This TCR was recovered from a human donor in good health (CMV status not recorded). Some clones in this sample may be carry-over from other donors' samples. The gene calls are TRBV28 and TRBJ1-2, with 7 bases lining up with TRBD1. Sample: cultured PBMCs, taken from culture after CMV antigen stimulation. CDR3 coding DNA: TGTGCCAGCAGTGCGCCGGGACAGAGTAACTATGGCTACACCTTC. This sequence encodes CASSAPGQSNYGYTF.